These 26 T cell receptor beta chains share one sample of origin, sequenced in a study of blood T cell repertoires in COVID-19. Profiled with immunoSEQ multiplex PCR; TCRdb holds only in-frame clones, not every one. This table holds some 50,000 clones, 65% to 85% found once. Sequencing input: peripheral blood. These receptors were obtained from a man aged 50-60 years with acute or convalescent COVID-19.

V is TRBV4-1 and J is TRBJ1-5, with 7 bases that match TRBD1. CDR1 is MGHRA and CDR2 is YSYEKL in the germline V gene. V shed 4 bases and J 7 bases; nucleotides not matched to a gene: 10. The CDR3 runs to 15 residues. CDR3 region: CASSRRTGYEQPQHF. Written as DNA, the CDR3 is TGCGCCAGCAGCCGCCGGACAGGCTATGAGCAGCCCCAGCATTTT.

This clone was observed a handful of times. The chain has TRBV7-8 and TRBJ1-1, with 8 bases matching TRBD1. The CDR3 consists of 14 residues. Looked up from germline, CDR1 is SGHVS and CDR2 is FQNEAQ. Trimming cost V 5 bases and J 7 bases; bases outside gene matches: 9. The CDR3: CASSATGTGLEAFF. The CDR3 region has the DNA TGTGCCAGCAGCGCTACCGGGACAGGCCTTGAAGCTTTCTTT.

V gene TRBV6-5 combines with J gene TRBJ2-1, with D unresolved. CDR1 is MNHEY and CDR2 is SVGAGI in the germline V gene. Trimming shortened V by 4 bases and J by 8 bases, and 12 bases separated the two germline ends. The CDR3 spans 13 residues. The CDR3 region is CASSSEKPHEQFF. The CDR3 DNA follows: TGTGCCAGCAGTTCCGAAAAGCCCCATGAGCAGTTCTTC.

This clone has a single count. The genes are TRBV4-3 and TRBJ2-7, with TRBD2 matching over 7 bases. This CDR3 is built from 16 residues. Unmatched junction bases numbered 7, after V lost 0 bases and J lost 2 bases. The germline V gene has CDR1 LGHNA and CDR2 YSLEER. CDR3 bases: TGCGCCAGCAGCCAAGACGGCGGGAGAGGGACCTACGAGCAGTACTTC. Its protein product is CASSQDGGRGTYEQYF.

This chain connects TRBV19 to TRBJ2-7; D ambiguous. CDR1 and CDR2 (germline): LNHDA, SQIVND (reference sequence). V was clipped by 1 base and J by 1 base, with 5 bases between them. CDR3 length equals 13 residues. The CDR3 sequence is CASSIAVSYEQYF. The CDR3 DNA is TGTGCCAGTAGTATAGCGGTATCCTACGAGCAGTACTTC.

The chain carries TRBV10-2 and TRBJ1-2, with a tentative D call TRBD1 (6 bases). CDR1 and CDR2 (germline): WSHSY, SAAADI. This CDR3 comprises 14 residues. Trimming left V 2 bases short and J 5 bases short, with 12 bases between. CDR3 DNA sequence: TGCGCCAGCAGTGAGGAGGGGAGGGGGTATGGCTACACCTTC. Residues: CASSEEGRGYGYTF.

The chain couples TRBV19 to TRBJ2-7, with 8 nucleotides matching TRBD1. V dropped 5 bases and J dropped 5; count of bases not matched to a gene: 8. The CDR3 loop spans 14 amino acids. Germline loops: CDR1 LNHDA, CDR2 SQIVND (reference sequence). The CDR3 region has the DNA TGTGCCAGTAGTCTCGGACAGGGCGCCCACGAGCAGTACTTC. Translation: CASSLGQGAHEQYF. Combining the CDR3 with reference TRBV19 and TRBJ2-7 gives the whole variable domain DGGITQSPKYLFRKEGQNVTLSCEQNLNHDAMYWYRQDPGQGLRLIYYSQIVNDFQKGDIAEGYSVSREKKESFPLTVTSAQKNPTAFYLCASSLGQGAHEQYFGPGTRLTVT.

This clone has just one count. The chain has TRBV29-1 and TRBJ2-1, with 8 bases fitting TRBD2. With V trimmed by 7 bases and J by 4 bases, 6 bases remained unmatched. In germline, CDR1 is SQVTM, CDR2 ANQGSEA. This CDR3 region has 13 residues. As DNA, the CDR3 is TGCAGCGGTCGCTCGGGGGGGTACAATGAGCAGTTCTTC. Translating it yields CSGRSGGYNEQFF.

V and J are TRBV9 and TRBJ1-3, with 8 positions matching TRBD1. The V gene's germline CDR1 is SGDLS and CDR2 YYNGEE. The trim removed 0 bases at V and 7 bases at J, leaving 9 bases unmatched. The CDR3 extends over 16 amino acids. DNA for the CDR3: TGTGCCAGCAGCGTAGCTCCCCTGGACAGGGATAACACCATATATTTT. The encoded protein is CASSVAPLDRDNTIYF.

CDR3: CASSYRTSGTRGETQYF. DNA for the CDR3: TGTGCCAGCAGTTACCGGACTAGCGGGACCCGCGGCGAGACCCAGTACTTC. The chain recombines TRBV6-2 or TRBV6-3 with TRBJ2-5, with 12 nucleotides matching TRBD2. There are 17 residues in the CDR3. Per germline, CDR1 MNHEY and CDR2 SVGEGT. Losses at the gene ends were 2 bases for V and 5 bases for J; bases not matched to a gene: 9.

This chain joins TRBV28 and TRBJ2-2; 8 positions agree with TRBD1. CDR3 length: 16 amino acids. V lost 7 bases to trimming and J lost 5 bases; unmatched junction nucleotides: 12. Germline V gene lookup returns CDR1 MDHEN and CDR2 SYDVKM. In DNA, the CDR3 is TGTGCCAGCACCCCTATCAGGGGGCGTAAAACCGGGGAGCTGTTTTTT. It yields the protein CASTPIRGRKTGELFF.

The chain recombines TRBV11-3 with TRBJ2-1; 10 bases line up with TRBD1. Germline V gives CDR1 SGHNT, CDR2 YENEEA. The ends lost 5 bases at V and 7 bases at J; junction bases unmatched: 8. The CDR3 loop spans 15 amino acids. CDR3 in amino acids: CASSTWGQGLNEQFF. In nucleotides, the CDR3 is TGTGCCAGCAGCACCTGGGGACAGGGGCTTAATGAGCAGTTCTTC.

The rearrangement joins TRBV5-1 to TRBJ2-7, with a weak D call TRBD1 (7 bases). Trimming took 4 bases from V and 3 from J, leaving 14 bases between them. Per the germline V gene, CDR1 is SGHRS and CDR2 is YFSETQ. CDR3 size: 14 residues. CDR3 DNA: TGCGCCAGCAGCGGAGGGGGCATTGGCTACGAGCAGTACTTC. Protein product: CASSGGGIGYEQYF.

The chain carries TRBV7-2 and TRBJ1-3; tentatively, D is TRBD1 (6 bases). The V gene lost 4 bases and the J gene lost 1 base, with 14 bases spanning the gap. The CDR3 extends over 16 amino acids. The V gene's germline CDR1 is SGHTA and CDR2 FQGNSA. The CDR3 DNA is TGTGCCAGCAGCTCACACAGGGTAGAATCTGGAAACACCATATATTTT. It specifies CASSSHRVESGNTIYF.

This clone was seen only once. This chain joins TRBV10-3 and TRBJ2-1; tentatively, D is TRBD2 (6 bases). Trimming took 6 bases from V and 0 from J, leaving 9 bases between them. CDR3 length equals 14 residues. Germline V lookup: CDR1 ENHRY, CDR2 SYGVKD. The CDR3 bases are TGTGCCATCAGGGACGGGAGCTCCTACAATGAGCAGTTCTTC. Protein product: CAIRDGSSYNEQFF.

This clone was seen a single time. This chain joins TRBV7-7 and TRBJ1-2, with D tentatively TRBD1 (6 bases). Trimming took 5 bases from V and 8 from J, leaving 21 bases between them. Germline assignment: CDR1 SSHAT and CDR2 FNYEAQ (reference sequence). This CDR3 is 15 amino acids long. CDR3 in amino acids: CASSPFPGTMEGYTF. Here the CDR3 DNA reads TGTGCCAGCAGCCCCTTTCCCGGGACAATGGAGGGCTACACCTTC.

The CDR3 protein is CASSTPGLVPLEQYF. For the CDR3, the DNA is TGTGCCAGCAGTACCCCGGGACTGGTCCCCCTCGAGCAGTACTTC. The chain combines TRBV6-2 or TRBV6-3 with TRBJ2-7; D may be TRBD2 (6 bases). This CDR3 is built from 15 residues. Germline CDR1 MNHEY, CDR2 SVGEGT. V dropped 5 bases and J dropped 6 bases, with 20 bases sitting between them.

This chain joins TRBV7-6 and TRBJ2-6, with 10 bases fitting TRBD2. The ends lost 1 base at V and 4 bases at J; junction bases unmatched: 13. The germline V gene has CDR1 SGHVS and CDR2 FNYEAQ. This CDR3 has 20 residues. CDR3 sequence reads: CASSLVGSSGRMQGANVLTF. DNA for the CDR3: TGTGCCAGCAGCTTAGTCGGGTCTAGCGGGAGAATGCAAGGGGCCAACGTCCTGACTTTC.

The chain has TRBV23-1 and TRBJ1-5; the D is unclear. TRBV23-1 is treated as an ORF (open reading frame) with a function not yet certain. The V end was cut by 7 bases, the J end by 8 bases, with 18 bases between. The CDR3 consists of 14 residues. The CDR3 loop is CASTNSSEHEPQHF. The CDR3 coding sequence is TGCGCCAGCACCAATTCCAGCGAACATGAGCCCCAGCATTTT.

The V gene is TRBV18, the J gene TRBJ2-3; D remains ambiguous. Trimming left V 5 bases short and J 1 base short, with 10 bases between. Per the germline V gene, CDR1 is KGHSH and CDR2 is LQKENI. The CDR3 loop spans 14 amino acids. The DNA for the CDR3 is TGTGCCAGCTCAGTGGTTGGGCGCACAGATACGCAGTATTTT. The encoded protein is CASSVVGRTDTQYF.

This chain links TRBV29-1 with TRBJ2-1; 10 positions agree with TRBD2. The trim removed 8 bases at V and 6 bases at J, leaving 10 bases unmatched. This CDR3 has 14 amino acids. CDR1 and CDR2 (germline): SQVTM, ANQGSEA. CDR3 protein: CSFRSGRGVNEQFF. In DNA, the CDR3 is TGCAGCTTCCGGAGCGGGAGGGGGGTCAATGAGCAGTTCTTC.

This chain links TRBV18 with TRBJ2-5, with TRBD1 as a possible D gene (7 bases). Trimming took 4 bases from V and 4 from J, leaving 19 bases between them. CDR1 and CDR2 from the germline V gene are KGHSH and LQKENI. CDR3 length equals 16 residues. The chain's CDR3 is CASSLYRGGGLETQYF. The CDR3 DNA reads as TGTGCCAGCTCACTATACAGGGGAGGTGGATTAGAGACCCAGTACTTC.

The chain links TRBV7-9 to TRBJ2-2; 8 bases fit TRBD2. The CDR3 extends over 17 amino acids. The V and J ends lost 10 bases and 1 base, in that order; junction bases with no gene match: 14. The germline V gene has CDR1 SEHNR and CDR2 FQNEAQ (reference sequence). The CDR3 loop reads CATQPPRLARNTGELFF. DNA for the CDR3: TGTGCCACCCAGCCCCCGAGACTAGCGAGGAACACCGGGGAGCTGTTTTTT.

V gene TRBV18 combines with J gene TRBJ2-7, with D unresolved. The germline CDR1 and CDR2 sequences are KGHSH and LQKENI. Trimming removed 2 bases from V and 2 bases from J, with 10 bases in between. The CDR3 covers 14 residues. CDR3 DNA sequence: TGTGCCAGCTCACCAGGGTCGGGTACCTACGAGCAGTACTTC. It encodes CASSPGSGTYEQYF.

This CDR3 reads CATQETQYF. CDR3 DNA: TGTGCCACGCAAGAGACCCAGTACTTC. The chain links TRBV2 to TRBJ2-5; D is undetermined. Germline V CDR1 and CDR2: SNHLY, FYNNEI. The CDR3 contains 9 residues. Trimming took off 10 bases at V and 2 bases at J, with 2 bases between the two ends.

The chain recombines TRBV28 with TRBJ1-2; D not certain. Trimming pared 10 bases from V and 8 bases from J, leaving 23 bases between. The germline gives CDR1 MDHEN, CDR2 SYDVKM. This CDR3 comprises 14 residues. The CDR3 spells CAIPLSRGLGGYTF. CDR3 nucleotides: TGTGCCATCCCCTTAAGTCGAGGACTCGGCGGCTACACCTTC.